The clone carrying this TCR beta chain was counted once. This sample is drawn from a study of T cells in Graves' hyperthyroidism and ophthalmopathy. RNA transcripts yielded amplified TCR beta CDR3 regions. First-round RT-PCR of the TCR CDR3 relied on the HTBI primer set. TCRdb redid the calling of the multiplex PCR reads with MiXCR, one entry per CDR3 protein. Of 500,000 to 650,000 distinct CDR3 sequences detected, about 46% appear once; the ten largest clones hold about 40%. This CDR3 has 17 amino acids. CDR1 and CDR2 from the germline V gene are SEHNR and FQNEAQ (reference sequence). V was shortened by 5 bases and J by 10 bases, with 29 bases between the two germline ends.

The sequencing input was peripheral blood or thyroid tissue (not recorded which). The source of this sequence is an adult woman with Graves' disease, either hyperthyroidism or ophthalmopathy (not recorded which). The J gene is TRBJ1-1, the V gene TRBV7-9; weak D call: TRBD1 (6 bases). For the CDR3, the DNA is TGTGCCAGCAGCAAAACCCCACTATCGAACAGGGTCATTGGAGCTTTCTTT. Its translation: CASSKTPLSNRVIGAFF.